The 23 T cell receptor beta chains given below trace back to one sample, sequenced in a study of identical twins. A single record per CDR3 protein comes from TCRdb applying MiXCR to the 5' RACE reads. This table holds around 220,000 distinct CDR3 sequences, roughly an eighth found once. Sequences were obtained from memory (CD45RO+) T cells sorted from blood. Receptors originate from a woman between 18 and 30 years old in good health.

The gene calls are TRBV20-1 and TRBJ2-7; tentatively, D is TRBD2 (8 bases). The V end lost 2 bases, the J end lost 5 bases, and 16 bases lay between the germline ends. This CDR3 is built from 14 residues. Germline V gene data show CDR1 as DFQATT and CDR2 as SNEGSKA (reference sequence). The CDR3 loop reads CSARRGGTANEQYF. The CDR3 coding sequence is TGCAGTGCTAGACGGGGGGGGACAGCGAACGAGCAGTACTTC.

In its sample, this clonotype was seen once. V usage is TRBV5-1 and J usage is TRBJ1-4; D remains unclear. V was pared by 0 bases and J by 7 bases, with 10 bases between. The CDR3 is made up of 14 amino acids. Germline assignment: CDR1 SGHRS and CDR2 YFSETQ. This CDR3 is CASSLGAPGEKLFF. The CDR3 nucleotides are TGCGCCAGCAGCTTGGGGGCTCCGGGTGAAAAACTGTTTTTT.

This chain joins TRBV6-5 and TRBJ2-5; D not certain. Trimming removed 0 bases at V and 7 bases at J, with 3 bases between. Germline lookup yields CDR1 MNHEY and CDR2 SVGAGI. The CDR3 is 11 residues long. The CDR3 loop is CASSYSRTQYF. The CDR3 DNA reads as TGTGCCAGCAGTTACTCTCGGACCCAGTACTTC.

This clonotype appeared many times. V is TRBV27 and J is TRBJ2-5; TRBD1 agrees at 8 bases. This CDR3 contains 16 residues. Germline V gives CDR1 MNHEY, CDR2 SMNVEV (reference sequence). Trimming at V came to 6 bases and at J to 0 bases, leaving 9 bases not matched to a gene. The CDR3 loop reads CASRKLTGGYQETQYF. The CDR3 coding sequence is TGTGCCAGCAGGAAATTAACAGGGGGGTACCAAGAGACCCAGTACTTC.

This sequence joins TRBV6-1 and TRBJ2-3, with D perhaps given as TRBD1 or TRBD2 (5 bases each). Per germline, CDR1 MNHNS and CDR2 SASEGT. The CDR3 runs to 14 residues. The germline V and J ends were trimmed by 7 bases and 1 base, with 12 bases remaining between them. The CDR3 spells CASMELGGTDTQYF. For the CDR3, the DNA is TGTGCCAGCATGGAATTGGGGGGCACAGATACGCAGTATTTT.

The chain recombines TRBV11-2 with TRBJ2-1, with TRBD2 as a possible D gene (6 bases). Looked up from germline, CDR1 is SGHAT and CDR2 is FQNNGV. V shed 2 bases and J shed 7 bases, with 9 bases lying between them. This CDR3 contains 13 residues. The CDR3 nucleotides read TGTGCCAGCAGCTTATCGGCGGGGAATGAGCAGTTCTTC. Residues: CASSLSAGNEQFF. Full variable domain (missing parts from reference TRBV11-2 and TRBJ2-1): EAGVAQSPRYKIIEKRQSVAFWCNPISGHATLYWYQQILGQGPKLLIQFQNNGVVDDSQLPKDRFSAERLKGVDSTLKIQPAKLEDSAVYLCASSLSAGNEQFFGPGTRLTVL.

Here the CDR3 reads CSVEYGQGVGGYTF. The DNA for the CDR3 is TGCAGCGTTGAGTACGGACAGGGAGTCGGAGGCTACACCTTC. The chain joins TRBV29-1 to TRBJ1-2; 8 bases line up with TRBD1. The CDR3 spans 14 residues. Germline CDR1 and CDR2: SQVTM and ANQGSEA. V shed 3 bases and J 8 bases; nucleotides not matched to a gene: 11.

The table lists this clonotype with a few counts. This chain connects TRBV9 to TRBJ2-6; D might be TRBD2 (6 bases). Germline loops: CDR1 SGDLS, CDR2 YYNGEE. The CDR3 length is 14 residues. The V end was cut by 3 bases, the J end by 5 bases, with 9 bases between. CDR3 sequence reads: CASSARGWANVLTF. The CDR3 DNA reads TGTGCCAGCAGCGCCCGGGGGTGGGCCAACGTCCTGACTTTC.

In its sample, this clonotype was seen a few times. The rearrangement links TRBV3-1 to TRBJ2-7; D is uncertain. This CDR3 comprises 12 residues. Trimming took 4 bases from V and 2 from J, leaving 6 bases between them. The V gene's germline CDR1 is LGHDT and CDR2 YNNKEL (reference sequence). The chain's CDR3 is CASSLTPYEQYF. CDR3 nucleotide sequence: TGTGCCAGCAGCCTAACTCCCTACGAGCAGTACTTC.

This chain uses TRBV12-3 or TRBV12-4 with TRBJ1-2, with unresolved D. CDR3 length equals 15 residues. V lost 3 bases to trimming and J lost 5 bases, with 16 bases between them. The CDR3 is CASSLEQSGRYGYTF. CDR3 bases: TGTGCCAGCAGTTTGGAACAATCCGGACGGTATGGCTACACCTTC.

This clonotype was observed a handful of times. The chain joins TRBV15 to TRBJ1-3, with TRBD1 as a possible D gene (6 bases). The CDR3 consists of 15 residues. The germline CDR1 and CDR2 sequences are LNHNV and YYDKDF (reference sequence). V shed 4 bases and J shed 0 bases, with 10 bases lying between them. The CDR3: CATSIGRGSGNTIYF. Written as DNA, the CDR3 is TGTGCCACCAGCATAGGCAGGGGCTCTGGAAACACCATATATTTT.

In this sample, this clonotype turned up a few times. This chain joins TRBV20-1 and TRBJ2-1; TRBD2 aligns across 14 bases. V lost 4 bases to trimming and J lost 8 bases; unmatched junction nucleotides: 7. Germline-derived CDR1 and CDR2 are DFQATT and SNEGSKA (reference sequence). The CDR3 is 15 amino acids. The CDR3 coding sequence is TGCAGTGCTACCGGGACTAGCGGGAGTTGGGATGAGCAGTTCTTC. The encoded protein is CSATGTSGSWDEQFF.

The genes are TRBV5-5 and TRBJ1-4; 10 nucleotides agree with TRBD1. Losses at the gene ends were 3 bases for V and 10 bases for J; bases not matched to a gene: 9. Germline V gene lookup returns CDR1 SGHKS and CDR2 YYEKEE (reference sequence). CDR3 length: 15 residues. CDR3 nucleotide sequence: TGTGCCAGCAGCTCCCAAAGACAGGGGGCGGTAAAACTGTTTTTT. Its translation is CASSSQRQGAVKLFF.

On this clonotype: A much larger clone differs from this one at a single base, so this may be a read error. The V gene is TRBV18, the J gene TRBJ1-2; TRBD1 aligns across 9 bases. Germline CDR1 and CDR2: KGHSH and LQKENI. The CDR3 runs to 19 residues. The CDR3 DNA reads as TGTGCCAGCTCAACCGCCGCCATGAACAACAGGGGGCGCGGGTATGGCCACACCTTC. Translation: CASSTAAMNNRGRGYGHTF.

The chain joins TRBV24-1 to TRBJ2-5; the D gene is possibly TRBD1 (5 bases). This CDR3 comprises 15 residues. Looked up from germline, CDR1 is KGHDR and CDR2 is SFDVKD. The V and J ends lost 2 bases and 2 bases respectively, with 11 bases between them. CDR3 DNA sequence: TGTGCCACCAGTGATTCCCAGGGATTTCAAGAGACCCAGTACTTC. Protein sequence: CATSDSQGFQETQYF.

This clonotype was picked up a small number of times. V usage is TRBV29-1 and J usage is TRBJ1-1; the match to TRBD1 covers 7 bases. Germline trimming cut 3 bases from V and 6 bases from J; bases unmatched to any gene: 1. The germline CDR1 and CDR2 sequences are SQVTM and ANQGSEA. The CDR3 is 11 amino acids. The CDR3 bases are TGCAGCGTTGACAGGGGGGCTGAAGCTTTCTTT. As protein: CSVDRGAEAFF.

This clonotype was recorded many times. V is TRBV7-8 and J is TRBJ2-7, with 8 positions matching TRBD2. The CDR3 spans 15 residues. Germline CDR1 is SGHVS and CDR2 is FQNEAQ. Trimming at V came to 5 bases and at J to 2 bases, leaving 8 bases not matched to a gene. CDR3 region: CASSLVAGTTYEQYF. For the CDR3, the DNA is TGTGCCAGCAGCCTTGTAGCGGGAACAACCTACGAGCAGTACTTC. Looking up the rest from reference TRBV7-8 and TRBJ2-7 gives the full variable domain: GAGVSQSPRYKVAKRGQDVALRCDPISGHVSLFWYQQALGQGPEFLTYFQNEAQLDKSGLPSDRFFAERPEGSVSTLKIQRTQQEDSAVYLCASSLVAGTTYEQYFGPGTRLTVT.

This chain joins TRBV7-2 and TRBJ1-2; 8 bases line up with TRBD1. This CDR3 region has 15 residues. Germline CDR1 reads SGHTA; CDR2 reads FQGNSA. The ends lost 1 base at V and 6 bases at J; junction bases unmatched: 7. The CDR3 nucleotides read TGTGCCAGCAGCTTAGAATGGGGACAGGAGGATGGCTACACCTTC. Protein product: CASSLEWGQEDGYTF. Drawing the rest from reference TRBV7-2 and TRBJ1-2, the complete variable domain is GAGVSQSPSNKVTEKGKDVELRCDPISGHTALYWYRQSLGQGLEFLIYFQGNSAPDKSGLPSDRFSAERTGGSVSTLTIQRTQQEDSAVYLCASSLEWGQEDGYTFGSGTRLTVV.

This clonotype was found many times. This rearrangement joins TRBV7-2 to TRBJ2-1; TRBD1 might be the D (7 bases). Trimming removed 5 bases from V and 4 bases from J, with 12 bases in between. Germline assignment: CDR1 SGHTA and CDR2 FQGNSA. This CDR3 is 14 amino acids long. CDR3 nucleotides: TGTGCCAGCAGCCTTCAGGGGGGATACAATGAGCAGTTCTTC. Protein product: CASSLQGGYNEQFF.

The chain links TRBV20-1 to TRBJ2-5, with a tentative D call TRBD2 (6 bases). The CDR3 covers 14 residues. Germline CDR1 and CDR2: DFQATT and SNEGSKA (reference sequence). Between the trimmed V and J ends, which lost 6 bases and 2 bases, there was a span of 16 bases. CDR3: CSAKLAVSQETQYF. The DNA for the CDR3 is TGCAGTGCGAAGTTAGCGGTATCACAAGAGACCCAGTACTTC.

This clonotype was observed a handful of times. This chain connects TRBV12-3 or TRBV12-4 to TRBJ2-7; TRBD1 agrees at 7 bases. CDR3 length equals 13 residues. V was clipped by 3 bases and J by 3 bases; unmatched bases: 2. The CDR3 region is CASSLGQIYEQYF. The CDR3 DNA is TGTGCCAGCAGTTTGGGACAGATCTACGAGCAGTACTTC.

The gene calls are TRBV11-1 and TRBJ2-1; D is unresolved. Deletions cut 1 base from V and 8 bases from J, with 9 bases between. This CDR3 is 13 amino acids long. CDR1 SGHAT and CDR2 FQDESV come from the germline V gene (reference sequence). CDR3 sequence (DNA): TGTGCCAGCAGCTTAGGAGTAGCTGATGAGCAGTTCTTC. This sequence encodes CASSLGVADEQFF.

The chain joins TRBV20-1 to TRBJ2-5; a possible D gene is TRBD2 (5 bases). Germline V gives CDR1 DFQATT, CDR2 SNEGSKA (reference sequence). There are 15 residues in the CDR3. V was cut by 0 bases and J by 5 bases, with 16 bases left in between. The CDR3 loop is CSAREIAGPRETQYF. The CDR3 bases are TGCAGTGCTAGAGAGATCGCGGGCCCAAGGGAGACCCAGTACTTC.